These 21 T cell receptor beta chains share one sample of origin, sequenced in a study of shared clonotypes between healthy human individuals. Naivety among CD8 cells was defined by CD45RO negativity and positive CCR7 selection, thereby excluding terminally differentiated effector memory CD45RA+ cells. Sequencing was performed with immunoSEQ multiplex PCR; in TCRdb, only in-frame clones are kept and a portion is missing. The sample carries 660,000 or so clones, about 96% recorded once. The sequencing sample was made of naive CD8+ T cells sorted from blood. The receptors originated from a woman aged 25-40 years in good health.

The chain combines TRBV28 with TRBJ1-1, with D possibly TRBD1 on 6 matching bases. The CDR3 covers 14 residues. CDR1 is MDHEN, CDR2 SYDVKM, per germline. Trimming pared 7 bases from V and 1 base from J, leaving 13 bases between. CDR3 loop: CASTIQGGNTEAFF. In DNA, the CDR3 is TGTGCCAGCACTATACAGGGCGGGAACACTGAAGCTTTCTTT.

The chain couples TRBV9 to TRBJ2-7; maybe TRBD2 (5 bases). In germline, CDR1 is SGDLS, CDR2 YYNGEE. Trimming took off 2 bases at V and 4 bases at J, with 16 bases between the two ends. This CDR3 contains 15 residues. CDR3: CASSVESGTSYEQYF. The CDR3 DNA sequence: TGTGCCAGCAGCGTGGAGAGCGGTACTTCTTACGAGCAGTACTTC.

The chain links TRBV5-1 to TRBJ1-6; D unresolved. Deletions cut 1 base from V and 9 bases from J, with 5 bases between. The CDR3 runs 12 residues. Germline values: CDR1 SGHRS, CDR2 YFSETQ. In DNA form, the CDR3 reads TGCGCCAGCAGCTTGTCCGGTTCACCCCTCCACTTT. Amino acid sequence: CASSLSGSPLHF. Together with reference TRBV5-1 and TRBJ1-6, the CDR3 gives the full variable domain: KAGVTQTPRYLIKTRGQQVTLSCSPISGHRSVSWYQQTPGQGLQFLFEYFSETQRNKGNFPGRFSGRQFSNSRSEMNVSTLELGDSALYLCASSLSGSPLHFGNGTRLTVT.

This chain joins TRBV6-4 and TRBJ1-2; TRBD1 aligns across 7 bases. The CDR3 sequence is 15 residues long. The junction had 4 bases not matched to a gene; V was cut back by 3 bases and J by 0 bases. Germline V gene lookup returns CDR1 MRHNA and CDR2 SNTAGT. The CDR3 sequence: CASSEGTEPNYGYTF. Here the CDR3 DNA reads TGTGCCAGCAGTGAGGGGACAGAGCCTAACTATGGCTACACCTTC.

The chain couples TRBV15 to TRBJ2-1, with TRBD2 matching over 13 bases. Germline assignment: CDR1 LNHNV and CDR2 YYDKDF (reference sequence). The CDR3 is made up of 16 amino acids. J gave up 9 bases and V 4 bases, and 9 bases lay outside the gene matches. CDR3 sequence reads: CATSNLGLAGATEQFF. The CDR3 DNA is TGTGCCACCAGCAACCTCGGACTAGCGGGAGCCACTGAGCAGTTCTTC.

This sequence joins TRBV6-5 and TRBJ1-2, with TRBD1 as a possible D gene (5 bases). The V end was cut by 5 bases, the J end by 4 bases, with 17 bases between. Per germline, CDR1 MNHEY and CDR2 SVGAGI. The CDR3 consists of 15 residues. As DNA, the CDR3 is TGTGCCAGCAGTCAGGGTGGTGGGGCTGGCTATGGCTACACCTTC. Encoded protein: CASSQGGGAGYGYTF.

The rearrangement uses TRBV10-3 and TRBJ1-2, with D uncertain. CDR3 length equals 14 residues. CDR1 and CDR2 from the germline V gene are ENHRY and SYGVKD. Trimming cost V 0 bases and J 4 bases, with 9 bases left between them. In DNA form, the CDR3 reads TGTGCCATCAGTGAGTCGGCATCCTCCTATGGCTACACCTTC. Translated, it gives CAISESASSYGYTF.

V usage is TRBV5-1 and J usage is TRBJ1-5; 7 bases fit TRBD1. The CDR3 is made up of 19 amino acids. V gave up 2 bases and J gave up 0 bases; unmatched junction bases: 14. Germline V gives CDR1 SGHRS, CDR2 YFSETQ. The CDR3 sequence: CASSLVGDRLTLSNQPQHF. The CDR3 DNA reads as TGCGCCAGCAGCTTAGTAGGGGACAGACTAACCCTTAGCAATCAGCCCCAGCATTTT. The entire variable domain, with the rest obtained from reference TRBV5-1 and TRBJ1-5, is as follows: KAGVTQTPRYLIKTRGQQVTLSCSPISGHRSVSWYQQTPGQGLQFLFEYFSETQRNKGNFPGRFSGRQFSNSRSEMNVSTLELGDSALYLCASSLVGDRLTLSNQPQHFGDGTRLSIL.

This chain connects TRBV28 to TRBJ2-1, with D unresolved. Germline V gene lookup returns CDR1 MDHEN and CDR2 SYDVKM. The CDR3 contains 12 residues. V shed 3 bases and J shed 9 bases, with 9 bases lying between them. In DNA, the CDR3 is TGTGCCAGCAGTTTGTGGGAAGGTGAGCAGTTCTTC. Translated, it gives CASSLWEGEQFF.

The V and J genes are TRBV2 and TRBJ1-4, with unresolved D. This CDR3 comprises 14 residues. Trimming shortened V by 8 bases and J by 6 bases, and 16 bases separated the two germline ends. Germline V lookup: CDR1 SNHLY, CDR2 FYNNEI. The CDR3 here is CASFRRTGDEKLFF. CDR3 nucleotide sequence: TGTGCCAGCTTTAGGAGGACCGGTGATGAAAAACTGTTTTTT.

V usage is TRBV9 and J usage is TRBJ1-1; D uncertain. The V end was cut by 0 bases, the J end by 3 bases, with 9 bases between. This CDR3 comprises 14 residues. Germline V lookup: CDR1 SGDLS, CDR2 YYNGEE. This chain's CDR3 is CASSVGGMDTEAFF. The CDR3 DNA sequence: TGTGCCAGCAGCGTAGGGGGAATGGACACTGAAGCTTTCTTT. The full variable domain, in which reference TRBV9 and TRBJ1-1 provide the parts outside the CDR3, is DSGVTQTPKHLITATGQRVTLRCSPRSGDLSVYWYQQSLDQGLQFLIQYYNGEERAKGNILERFSAQQFPDLHSELNLSSLELGDSALYFCASSVGGMDTEAFFGQGTRLTVV.

The chain is built from TRBV28 and TRBJ2-7; TRBD1 matches at 8 bases. After removal of 6 bases from V and 5 bases from J, the junction contained 12 bases not matched to a gene. Germline V gene data show CDR1 as MDHEN and CDR2 as SYDVKM. The CDR3 is 15 residues long. In DNA, the CDR3 is TGTGCCAGCAGCCATCCCCGACAGGGGCGGGACGAGCAGTACTTC. This gives the protein CASSHPRQGRDEQYF. The variable domain in full, with the rest retrieved from reference TRBV28 and TRBJ2-7, is DVKVTQSSRYLVKRTGEKVFLECVQDMDHENMFWYRQDPGLGLRLIYFSYDVKMKEKGDIPEGYSVSREKKERFSLILESASTNQTSMYLCASSHPRQGRDEQYFGPGTRLTVT.

V is TRBV14 and J is TRBJ1-1; D unresolved. The CDR3 has 13 amino acids. V was clipped by 5 bases and J by 4 bases, with 11 bases between them. Germline assignment: CDR1 SGHDN and CDR2 FVKESK. DNA of the CDR3: TGTGCCAGCAGCTATGACGTTGCCACTGAAGCTTTCTTT. Translating it yields CASSYDVATEAFF.

This chain uses TRBV28 with TRBJ2-3; possible D gene TRBD1, 6 bases. With 3 bases removed from V and 0 bases from J, the gap between germline ends came to 10 bases. Germline loops: CDR1 MDHEN, CDR2 SYDVKM. The CDR3 covers 15 residues. The CDR3 nucleotides are TGTGCCAGCAGTTTCGGACAGACCAGCACAGATACGCAGTATTTT. Translation gives CASSFGQTSTDTQYF.

The rearrangement links TRBV5-6 to TRBJ1-2; 7 positions match TRBD1. From germline, CDR1 is SGHDT and CDR2 YYEEEE. The V segment lost 2 bases and the J segment 7 bases; nucleotides outside the gene matches: 8. This CDR3 has 14 residues. The CDR3 DNA is TGTGCCAGCAGCTTCGGGCAGGGGGTGGTTGGCTACACCTTC. Translation gives CASSFGQGVVGYTF.

This clone showed up just once. The CDR3 is CASSPLPYEQYF. For the CDR3, the DNA is TGTGCCAGCAGCCCCCTCCCCTACGAGCAGTACTTC. V and J are TRBV28 and TRBJ2-7, with D hard to call. The CDR3 is 12 residues long. Per the germline V gene, CDR1 is MDHEN and CDR2 is SYDVKM. V was clipped by 6 bases and J by 2 bases, with 8 bases between them.

The chain links TRBV9 to TRBJ1-3, with D unresolved. Per germline, CDR1 SGDLS and CDR2 YYNGEE. This CDR3 is 17 amino acids long. V lost 3 bases to trimming and J lost 4 bases, with 20 bases between them. The DNA of the CDR3 is TGTGCCAGCAGCGCCCGTCCCCCGACGGTAGCAGGAAACACCATATATTTT. It yields the protein CASSARPPTVAGNTIYF. The whole variable domain, remainder taken from reference TRBV9 and TRBJ1-3, is DSGVTQTPKHLITATGQRVTLRCSPRSGDLSVYWYQQSLDQGLQFLIQYYNGEERAKGNILERFSAQQFPDLHSELNLSSLELGDSALYFCASSARPPTVAGNTIYFGEGSWLTVV.

This clone was recorded once. V usage is TRBV6-5 and J usage is TRBJ1-1; D is undetermined. With 2 bases removed from V and 7 bases from J, the gap between germline ends came to 11 bases. The CDR3 extends over 13 amino acids. The germline V gene has CDR1 MNHEY and CDR2 SVGAGI. The CDR3 is CASSYTRRNEAFF. The CDR3 nucleotides are TGTGCCAGCAGTTACACCAGACGGAATGAAGCTTTCTTT.

This rearrangement joins TRBV15 to TRBJ1-5; D gene uncertain. The V end was cut by 6 bases, the J end by 5 bases, with 17 bases between. This CDR3 contains 15 residues. Germline CDR1 and CDR2: LNHNV and YYDKDF (reference sequence). The CDR3 DNA reads as TGTGCCACCAGAGACCGAACACTTTCCCATCAGCCCCAGCATTTT. This codes for CATRDRTLSHQPQHF. The entire variable domain, with the rest obtained from reference TRBV15 and TRBJ1-5, is as follows: DAMVIQNPRYQVTQFGKPVTLSCSQTLNHNVMYWYQQKSSQAPKLLFHYYDKDFNNEADTPDNFQSRRPNTSFCFLDIRSPGLGDTAMYLCATRDRTLSHQPQHFGDGTRLSIL.

The chain joins TRBV10-2 to TRBJ1-2; no clear D. CDR3 length: 16 amino acids. Between the trimmed V and J ends, which lost 1 base and 1 base, there was a span of 13 bases. CDR1 and CDR2 (germline): WSHSY, SAAADI. The DNA for the CDR3 is TGCGCCAGCAGTGAGTTATTAACAGATTTTAACTATGGCTACACCTTC. Its translation is CASSELLTDFNYGYTF.

This chain uses TRBV7-3 with TRBJ2-7; 9 positions match TRBD1. With 4 bases clipped from V and 5 bases from J, the junction kept 6 bases outside the gene matches. The CDR3 sequence is 14 residues long. Germline assignment: CDR1 SGHTA and CDR2 FQGTGA. CDR3 DNA: TGTGCCAGCAGCTACCGGGACAGGGCCCACGAGCAGTACTTC. This encodes CASSYRDRAHEQYF.